The clone carrying this T cell receptor (beta chain) showed up just once. The protocol was immunoSEQ multiplex PCR, while the TCRdb copy is restricted to in-frame clones and leaves out a portion. The sample has about 64,000 clones, about nine tenths seen once. The data derive from a study of T cell changes during pregnancy in multiple sclerosis. The TCR comes from a female donor in good health, enrolled as a control in a pregnancy study. Source: peripheral blood, taken in the third trimester of pregnancy.

CDR3 in amino acids: CASSLDSNTGELFF. CDR3 in DNA: TGTGCCAGCAGCCTTGACAGCAACACCGGGGAGCTGTTTTTT. The chain combines TRBV11-3 with TRBJ2-2, with D perhaps TRBD1 (5 bases). The CDR3 extends over 14 amino acids. The V gene's germline CDR1 is SGHNT and CDR2 YENEEA. V lost 5 bases, J lost 2 bases, and 9 bases lay in between.